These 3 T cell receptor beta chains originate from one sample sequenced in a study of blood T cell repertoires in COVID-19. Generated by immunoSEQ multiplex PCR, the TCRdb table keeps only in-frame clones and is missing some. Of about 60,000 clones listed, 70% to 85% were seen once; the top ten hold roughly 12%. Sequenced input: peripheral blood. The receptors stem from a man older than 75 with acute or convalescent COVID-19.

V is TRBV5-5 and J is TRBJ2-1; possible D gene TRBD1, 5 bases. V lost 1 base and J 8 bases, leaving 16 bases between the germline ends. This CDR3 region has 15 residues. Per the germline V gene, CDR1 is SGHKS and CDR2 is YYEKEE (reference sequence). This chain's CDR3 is CASSLNIGARDEQFF. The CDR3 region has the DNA TGTGCCAGCAGCTTGAATATAGGGGCACGGGATGAGCAGTTCTTC.

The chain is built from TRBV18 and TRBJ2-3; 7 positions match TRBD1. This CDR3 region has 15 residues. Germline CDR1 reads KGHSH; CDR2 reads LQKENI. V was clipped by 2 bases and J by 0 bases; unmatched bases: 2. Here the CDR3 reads CASSPLTGSTDTQYF. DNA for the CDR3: TGTGCCAGCTCACCATTGACAGGGAGCACAGATACGCAGTATTTT.

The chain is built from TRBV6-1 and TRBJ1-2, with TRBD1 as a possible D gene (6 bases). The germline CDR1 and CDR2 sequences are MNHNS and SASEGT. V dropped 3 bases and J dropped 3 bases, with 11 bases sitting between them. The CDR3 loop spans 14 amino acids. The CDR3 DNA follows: TGTGCCAGCAGTGAGCCGACAGGATACTATGGCTACACCTTC. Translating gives CASSEPTGYYGYTF.